A single sample is the source of the 8 T cell receptor beta chains below, sequenced in a study of siplizumab effects on memory and regulatory T cells. The method was immunoSEQ multiplex PCR; TCRdb's version includes in-frame clones alone and lacks a portion of them. Among tens of thousands of clones listed, 93% were seen once. Input material: CD8+ T cells sorted from blood. The receptors stem from a human donor in good health.

The rearrangement uses TRBV10-3 and TRBJ2-5; D may be TRBD2 (7 bases). V dropped 10 bases and J dropped 1 base, with 22 bases sitting between them. Germline CDR1 ENHRY, CDR2 SYGVKD. This CDR3 region has 16 residues. The CDR3 nucleotides read TGTGCCACCGCACCCCTAAATGGGGGGGCCCAAGAGACCCAGTACTTC. Translated, it gives CATAPLNGGAQETQYF.

This chain uses TRBV4-3 with TRBJ2-7, with 7 bases identical to TRBD2. This CDR3 contains 16 residues. Losses at the gene ends were 3 bases for V and 4 bases for J; bases not matched to a gene: 12. The germline V gene encodes CDR1 LGHNA and CDR2 YSLEER. This chain's CDR3 is CASSHSMGGKRYEQYF. In DNA, the CDR3 is TGCGCCAGCAGCCACTCGATGGGGGGGAAGAGATACGAGCAGTACTTC.

The chain joins TRBV29-1 to TRBJ2-3; D assignment may be TRBD1 or TRBD2 (6 bases each). V was pared by 5 bases and J by 6 bases, with 12 bases between. The germline gives CDR1 SQVTM, CDR2 ANQGSEA. This CDR3 region has 12 residues. CDR3 coding DNA: TGCAGCGTTTGGGGGGCGGGGGATACGCAGTATTTT. It encodes CSVWGAGDTQYF.

V usage is TRBV6-5 and J usage is TRBJ2-5; possibly TRBD1 or TRBD2 for D (5 bases each). The J call may be faulty, since TRBJ2-7 better matches the DNA end. Germline V CDR1 and CDR2: MNHEY, SVGAGI. The CDR3 consists of 14 residues. The CDR3 here is CASSYGDASYEQYF. CDR3 coding DNA: TGTGCCAGCAGTTATGGGGACGCCTCCTACGAGCAGTACTTC.

The CDR3 region is CASSTTGRYEQYF. The CDR3 DNA sequence: TGTGCCAGCAGTACGACAGGGCGGTACGAGCAGTACTTC. V usage is TRBV27 and J usage is TRBJ2-7; 7 positions match TRBD1. Germline CDR1 is MNHEY and CDR2 is SMNVEV (reference sequence). The CDR3 consists of 13 residues. V shed 5 bases, J shed 4 bases, and the junction held 5 bases outside the gene matches.

The J gene is TRBJ1-1, the V gene TRBV2, with 7 bases that match TRBD1. The CDR3 consists of 16 residues. V lost 4 bases, J lost 0 bases, and 8 bases stayed unmatched. CDR1 is SNHLY, CDR2 FYNNEI, per germline. The CDR3 DNA reads TGTGCCAGCAGTGGTGGGCGAGGGGGCTTGAACACTGAAGCTTTCTTT. As protein: CASSGGRGGLNTEAFF.

This chain uses TRBV5-4 with TRBJ1-2, with D possibly TRBD1 on 5 matching bases. Germline lookup yields CDR1 SGHNT and CDR2 YYREEE (reference sequence). With 2 bases removed from V and 4 bases from J, the gap between germline ends came to 12 bases. This CDR3 is built from 14 residues. CDR3 bases: TGTGCCAGCAGCTTAGGGGCGGGGAGCTATGGCTACACCTTC. This translates into CASSLGAGSYGYTF.

V gene TRBV27 combines with J gene TRBJ2-3; D gene ambiguous. From germline, CDR1 is MNHEY and CDR2 SMNVEV (reference sequence). CDR3 length: 12 residues. V was pared by 4 bases and J by 8 bases, with 10 bases between. CDR3 DNA: TGTGCCAGCAGTTACCCGTCCGGTACGCAGTATTTT. Its translation: CASSYPSGTQYF.